One sample yielded the 27 T cell receptor beta chains listed below, sequenced in a study of blood T cell repertoires in COVID-19. Method: immunoSEQ multiplex PCR; TCRdb's copy keeps in-frame clones and lacks some. The repertoire has approximately 300,000 clones, roughly 90% of them found once; the top ten carry around 0.98%. Sequencing was carried out using peripheral blood. Every receptor here comes from a woman between 40 and 55 years old with COVID-19, enrolled during active disease.

The chain couples TRBV28 to TRBJ1-6, with 9 bases matching TRBD1. Germline V gene lookup returns CDR1 MDHEN and CDR2 SYDVKM. The J segment lost 5 bases and the V segment lost 7 bases, leaving 6 bases of the junction unmatched. The CDR3 covers 15 residues. DNA of the CDR3: TGTGCCAGCAATTTCCGACAGGGGGATAATTCACCCCTCCACTTT. Translating it yields CASNFRQGDNSPLHF.

The J gene is TRBJ2-7, the V gene TRBV5-4; D possibly corresponds to TRBD2 (6 bases). The V end lost 2 bases, the J end lost 7 bases, and 13 bases lay between the germline ends. The CDR3 is made up of 13 amino acids. Germline V gene data show CDR1 as SGHNT and CDR2 as YYREEE (reference sequence). This CDR3 reads CASSFRGRREQYF. The CDR3 nucleotides are TGTGCCAGCAGCTTTCGGGGGAGAAGGGAGCAGTACTTC.

The chain recombines TRBV5-1 with TRBJ2-1; TRBD2 matches at 7 bases. CDR1 and CDR2 from the germline V gene are SGHRS and YFSETQ. The J segment lost 6 bases and the V segment lost 5 bases, leaving 17 bases of the junction unmatched. This CDR3 has 17 amino acids. The DNA of the CDR3 is TGCGCCAGCAGTTCCGGCCTACTAGCGTCGATTCGCAATGAGCAGTTCTTC. Translated, it gives CASSSGLLASIRNEQFF. The full variable domain, with the rest looked up from reference TRBV5-1 and TRBJ2-1, is KAGVTQTPRYLIKTRGQQVTLSCSPISGHRSVSWYQQTPGQGLQFLFEYFSETQRNKGNFPGRFSGRQFSNSRSEMNVSTLELGDSALYLCASSSGLLASIRNEQFFGPGTRLTVL.

The DNA for the CDR3 is TGCGCCAGCAGCGCGACAGGGGCCGGATGGGACTACACCTTC. It encodes CASSATGAGWDYTF. V and J are TRBV5-1 and TRBJ1-2; 8 positions agree with TRBD1. This CDR3 contains 14 residues. Germline CDR1 reads SGHRS; CDR2 reads YFSETQ. The J segment lost 10 bases and the V segment lost 4 bases, leaving 12 bases of the junction unmatched.

The chain uses TRBV7-2 and TRBJ1-4, with no clear D. There are 13 residues in the CDR3. V shed 1 base and J shed 11 bases, with 11 bases lying between them. The V gene's germline CDR1 is SGHTA and CDR2 FQGNSA. The CDR3 loop is CASSLERQMKLFF. CDR3 bases: TGTGCCAGCAGCTTAGAGAGGCAAATGAAACTGTTTTTT.

J is TRBJ2-5 and V is TRBV4-2; D perhaps matches TRBD2 (7 bases). The V end lost 6 bases, the J end lost 2 bases, and 19 bases lay between the germline ends. The CDR3 totals 16 residues. Germline-derived CDR1 and CDR2 are LGHNA and YNFKEQ. The DNA of the CDR3 is TGTGCCAGCAGTTTGAGGGGGGGTGAGGGGCAAGAGACCCAGTACTTC. It specifies CASSLRGGEGQETQYF.

The chain carries TRBV27 and TRBJ2-5; 9 bases match TRBD1. The germline V gene encodes CDR1 MNHEY and CDR2 SMNVEV (reference sequence). The junction had 9 bases not matched to a gene; V was cut back by 5 bases and J by 5 bases. This CDR3 region has 15 residues. The CDR3 DNA follows: TGTGCCAGCAGTGAACGACAGGGGGTGATTGAGACCCAGTACTTC. Translated, it gives CASSERQGVIETQYF.

V is TRBV6-5 and J is TRBJ2-1, with 7 bases that match TRBD2. CDR1 is MNHEY and CDR2 is SVGAGI in the germline V gene. V was pared by 5 bases and J by 8 bases, with 9 bases of the junction left unmatched. There are 14 residues in the CDR3. This CDR3 is CASSIRDYTHEQFF. Written as DNA, the CDR3 is TGTGCCAGCAGTATTCGGGACTATACCCATGAGCAGTTCTTC.

The chain combines TRBV19 with TRBJ1-1, with 8 bases matching TRBD1. CDR1 is LNHDA and CDR2 is SQIVND in the germline V gene (reference sequence). Trimming took 6 bases from V and 3 from J; bases not matched to a gene: 3. This CDR3 is built from 13 residues. The CDR3 sequence is CASRGTGYTEAFF. CDR3 bases: TGTGCCAGTAGGGGGACAGGATACACTGAAGCTTTCTTT.

The chain joins TRBV2 to TRBJ2-5, with 7 bases matching TRBD1. Germline V gene data show CDR1 as SNHLY and CDR2 as FYNNEI. V shed 5 bases and J 1 base; nucleotides not matched to a gene: 4. The length of the CDR3 is 14 residues. CDR3 region: CASSQDRAQETQYF. The CDR3 DNA reads as TGTGCCAGCAGTCAAGACAGGGCCCAAGAGACCCAGTACTTC.

The chain carries TRBV9 and TRBJ1-3; D call uncertain. The CDR3 is made up of 15 amino acids. Germline lookup yields CDR1 SGDLS and CDR2 YYNGEE. Trimming took 1 base from V and 0 from J, leaving 8 bases between them. In DNA form, the CDR3 reads TGTGCCAGCAGCGTAACCCCAGGCTCTGGAAACACCATATATTTT. It yields the protein CASSVTPGSGNTIYF.

The gene calls are TRBV5-1 and TRBJ1-1, with D perhaps matching TRBD1 (6 bases). Germline V gene sequence: CDR1 SGHRS, CDR2 YFSETQ. The CDR3 contains 14 residues. Between the trimmed V and J ends, which lost 2 bases and 5 bases, there was a span of 13 bases. The CDR3 protein is CASSFGGRLTEAFF. Written as DNA, the CDR3 is TGCGCCAGCAGCTTCGGGGGGCGCTTAACTGAAGCTTTCTTT.

In this sample, this clone turned up a few times. The chain links TRBV25-1 to TRBJ1-1, with D perhaps TRBD1 (6 bases). Germline V CDR1 and CDR2: MGHDK, SYGVNS. Deletions cut 4 bases from V and 7 bases from J, with 16 bases between. The CDR3 length is 14 residues. This CDR3 is CASSALPGHLEAFF. CDR3 DNA: TGTGCCAGCAGTGCTCTCCCGGGACACCTTGAAGCTTTCTTT.

The V call is TRBV11-1, the J call TRBJ2-2; 10 nucleotides match TRBD1. This CDR3 is 16 amino acids long. The V gene end was trimmed by 5 bases and the J gene end by 4 bases; junction bases not matched to a gene: 7. Germline-derived CDR1 and CDR2 are SGHAT and FQDESV (reference sequence). In DNA, the CDR3 is TGTGCCAGCAGCCCAAGGACAGGGGGTGGCACCGGGGAGCTGTTTTTT. It specifies CASSPRTGGGTGELFF.

The gene calls are TRBV7-2 and TRBJ1-6; the D gene is possibly TRBD1 (5 bases). The V end lost 5 bases, the J end lost 9 bases, and 17 bases lay between the germline ends. The V gene's germline CDR1 is SGHTA and CDR2 FQGNSA. CDR3 length equals 15 residues. The CDR3 DNA reads TGTGCCAGCAGCGCAGTGACCTCGGGGGGTTCACCCCTCCACTTT. Its translation is CASSAVTSGGSPLHF.

This chain joins TRBV6-5 and TRBJ2-7; 7 bases line up with TRBD1. The germline gives CDR1 MNHEY, CDR2 SVGAGI. V lost 6 bases, J lost 0 bases, and 2 bases stayed unmatched. This CDR3 has 13 amino acids. CDR3 sequence reads: CASRGQISYEQYF. The CDR3 DNA reads as TGTGCCAGCAGGGGACAGATCTCCTACGAGCAGTACTTC.

CDR3 sequence: CASSMKNRGRSTDTQYF. For the CDR3, the DNA is TGTGCCAGTAGTATGAAAAACAGGGGGCGAAGCACAGATACGCAGTATTTT. The chain is built from TRBV19 and TRBJ2-3; 9 nucleotides line up with TRBD1. There are 17 residues in the CDR3. The germline V gene encodes CDR1 LNHDA and CDR2 SQIVND (reference sequence). With 3 bases clipped from V and 0 bases from J, the junction kept 7 bases outside the gene matches.

This clone appeared a few times. The chain carries TRBV2 and TRBJ2-7; D is possibly TRBD1 (5 bases). This CDR3 is built from 12 residues. Germline V gives CDR1 SNHLY, CDR2 FYNNEI. With 5 bases removed from V and 5 bases from J, the gap between germline ends came to 10 bases. The CDR3 is CASSSGYNEQYF. CDR3 nucleotides: TGTGCCAGCAGTTCAGGGTATAACGAGCAGTACTTC.

This clone appeared a single time. The rearrangement joins TRBV21-1 to TRBJ2-7; the table assigns TRBD1, which was not confirmed against the DNA. TRBV21-1 is marked as a pseudogene. CDR3 length: 16 residues. DNA of the CDR3: TGTGCCAGCAGCAAAAGGGGGACAGTCCTTTCCTACGAGCAGTACTTC. Translated: CASSKRGTVLSYEQYF.

This clone was seen once. V is TRBV11-1 and J is TRBJ2-1, with 7 bases identical to TRBD1. The germline CDR1 and CDR2 sequences are SGHAT and FQDESV (reference sequence). The trim removed 5 bases at V and 8 bases at J, leaving 6 bases unmatched. The CDR3 is 13 amino acids. CDR3 region: CASSQQGWDEQFF. In DNA form, the CDR3 reads TGTGCCAGCAGCCAACAGGGGTGGGATGAGCAGTTCTTC.

The chain is built from TRBV19 and TRBJ1-3, with a tentative D call TRBD1 (6 bases). Trimming removed 10 bases at V and 1 base at J, with 20 bases between. The germline gives CDR1 LNHDA, CDR2 SQIVND (reference sequence). This CDR3 is 16 amino acids long. CDR3 loop: CATGSQGTRSGNTIYF. CDR3 nucleotides: TGTGCCACCGGATCGCAGGGGACTAGATCTGGAAACACCATATATTTT. The complete variable domain, with remaining parts taken from reference TRBV19 and TRBJ1-3, reads DGGITQSPKYLFRKEGQNVTLSCEQNLNHDAMYWYRQDPGQGLRLIYYSQIVNDFQKGDIAEGYSVSREKKESFPLTVTSAQKNPTAFYLCATGSQGTRSGNTIYFGEGSWLTVV.

V usage is TRBV9 and J usage is TRBJ1-1; D may be TRBD1 (6 bases). V was shortened by 3 bases and J by 2 bases, with 17 bases between the two germline ends. Germline CDR1 SGDLS, CDR2 YYNGEE. The CDR3 contains 16 residues. DNA for the CDR3: TGTGCCAGCAGCGCGCTGCCGGGCAGGGGAAACACTGAAGCTTTCTTT. This sequence encodes CASSALPGRGNTEAFF.

This chain uses TRBV12-3 or TRBV12-4 with TRBJ1-5, with unresolved D. V lost 5 bases and J 4 bases, leaving 9 bases between the germline ends. The CDR3 loop spans 13 amino acids. In DNA form, the CDR3 reads TGTGCCAGCAGTCCCAGGAGGAATCAGCCCCAGCATTTT. Translated: CASSPRRNQPQHF.

A single count supports this clone. The V call is TRBV6-2 or TRBV6-3, the J call TRBJ2-3, with TRBD2 as a possible D gene (5 bases). The CDR3 is 14 amino acids. Per germline, CDR1 MNHEY and CDR2 SVGEGT. The V end lost 6 bases, the J end lost 1 base, and 11 bases lay between the germline ends. CDR3 region: CASSRGYGTDTQYF. The CDR3 region has the DNA TGTGCCAGCAGCAGAGGGTACGGCACAGATACGCAGTATTTT.

V usage is TRBV28 and J usage is TRBJ2-1; D ambiguous. This CDR3 has 14 residues. The germline V gene has CDR1 MDHEN and CDR2 SYDVKM. V was cut by 2 bases and J by 0 bases, with 5 bases left in between. The CDR3 DNA reads TGTGCCAGCAGTTTAGTCCTCTCCTACAATGAGCAGTTCTTC. This codes for CASSLVLSYNEQFF.

This rearrangement joins TRBV6-6 to TRBJ2-7; weak D call: TRBD1 (5 bases). In germline, CDR1 is MNHNY, CDR2 SVGAGI (reference sequence). The CDR3 extends over 18 amino acids. Trimming took 5 bases from V and 4 from J, leaving 27 bases between them. The CDR3 sequence: CASSPLLLVTDWKYEQYF. The CDR3 region has the DNA TGTGCCAGCAGTCCTCTCCTTTTAGTGACAGATTGGAAGTACGAGCAGTACTTC.

The chain links TRBV19 to TRBJ1-4; D gene ambiguous. The CDR3 runs 13 residues. V shed 6 bases and J shed 7 bases, with 12 bases lying between them. CDR1 is LNHDA, CDR2 SQIVND, per germline (reference sequence). The CDR3 DNA sequence: TGTGCCAGTAGCGCCGGATCGGGTGAAAAACTGTTTTTT. Protein product: CASSAGSGEKLFF. Full variable domain (missing parts from reference TRBV19 and TRBJ1-4): DGGITQSPKYLFRKEGQNVTLSCEQNLNHDAMYWYRQDPGQGLRLIYYSQIVNDFQKGDIAEGYSVSREKKESFPLTVTSAQKNPTAFYLCASSAGSGEKLFFGSGTQLSVL.